The sequence of this T cell receptor beta chain was determined in a study of T cell responses to AZD1222 COVID-19 vaccine. Study-level results: Clonal diversity was possibly underestimated, and white British individuals and females predominated among donors. After two AZD1222 doses, spike-specific TCR breadth and depth rose versus day 0. Reports say nearly half of spike-specific TCRs go after unmutated variant regions. Across spike, vaccine-associated CD4 TCRs were found, dominant at 160-218 and 743-854.

The data were produced by immunoSEQ multiplex PCR, yet TCRdb's version contains in-frame clones alone and is incomplete. The sample contains around 99,000 clones, 75% to 95% of which appear only once. Regarding this clone: The antigen remains undetermined.

The V end lost 1 base, the J end lost 4 bases, and 20 bases lay between the germline ends. Germline CDR1 reads LNHDA; CDR2 reads SQIVND (reference sequence). The CDR3 loop spans 18 amino acids. This receptor was identified in an adult who received the AZD1222 COVID-19 vaccine. The sample here was peripheral blood, taken 28 days after the second AZD1222 dose. The chain combines TRBV19 with TRBJ2-1, with a tentative D call TRBD2 (6 bases). This CDR3 reads CASSIVAGRLGFYNEQFF. CDR3 bases: TGTGCCAGTAGTATAGTAGCAGGGAGGCTAGGGTTTTACAATGAGCAGTTCTTC. The full variable domain, with the rest looked up from reference TRBV19 and TRBJ2-1, is DGGITQSPKYLFRKEGQNVTLSCEQNLNHDAMYWYRQDPGQGLRLIYYSQIVNDFQKGDIAEGYSVSREKKESFPLTVTSAQKNPTAFYLCASSIVAGRLGFYNEQFFGPGTRLTVL.